This entry lists 12 T cell receptor beta chains sequenced from one sample in a study of T cell repertoires in cytomegalovirus infection. These TCRs are of unknown antigen specificity. MiXCR, applied by TCRdb to the reads, yields one record per CDR3 protein. The sample includes more than 45,000 distinct CDR3 sequences, 20% of them seen just once. The sequencing here drew on CD8+ T cells from cultured PBMCs, taken from culture after CMV antigen stimulation. Receptor source: a human donor in good health (CMV status not recorded). Some clones in this sample may be carry-over from other donors' samples.

The chain has TRBV12-3 or TRBV12-4 and TRBJ2-5; D assignment may be TRBD1 or TRBD2 (6 bases each). With 2 bases removed from V and 2 bases from J, the gap between germline ends came to 9 bases. The CDR3 totals 14 residues. CDR3 DNA: TGTGCCAGCAGTTTAACAGGGACTCAAGAGACCCAGTACTTC. Amino acid sequence: CASSLTGTQETQYF.

The chain links TRBV6-8 to TRBJ1-5, with D tentatively TRBD1 (5 bases). With 5 bases removed from V and 6 bases from J, the gap between germline ends came to 14 bases. CDR3 length: 14 residues. The germline V gene has CDR1 MNHGY and CDR2 SAAAGT. The CDR3 sequence is CASSPSGKFQPQHF. In nucleotides, the CDR3 is TGTGCCAGCAGTCCTTCAGGGAAATTTCAGCCCCAGCATTTT.

The V call is TRBV20-1, the J call TRBJ2-1; TRBD1 matches at 11 bases. Germline-derived CDR1 and CDR2 are DFQATT and SNEGSKA (reference sequence). CDR3 size: 14 residues. The junction had 8 bases not matched to a gene; V was cut back by 5 bases and J by 8 bases. DNA of the CDR3: TGCAGTGCTCGCGGCGGACAGGGGGCCGATGAGCAGTTCTTC. Its protein product is CSARGGQGADEQFF.

The gene calls are TRBV27 and TRBJ2-7, with 9 nucleotides matching TRBD2. The CDR3 is 14 residues long. CDR1 is MNHEY and CDR2 is SMNVEV in the germline V gene (reference sequence). The ends lost 3 bases at V and 3 bases at J; junction bases unmatched: 3. The CDR3 sequence: CASSLIAGVYEQYF. As DNA, the CDR3 is TGTGCCAGCAGTTTGATAGCGGGAGTCTACGAGCAGTACTTC.

V gene TRBV15 combines with J gene TRBJ1-4; D perhaps matches TRBD1 (5 bases). This CDR3 is built from 17 residues. Deletions cut 0 bases from V and 10 bases from J, with 21 bases between. Germline loops: CDR1 LNHNV, CDR2 YYDKDF (reference sequence). CDR3: CATSRDQTGGTFGKLFF. The CDR3 DNA is TGTGCCACCAGCAGAGACCAGACCGGCGGGACGTTCGGAAAACTGTTTTTT.

The chain recombines TRBV24-1 with TRBJ1-1; 9 bases agree with TRBD1. The CDR3 is 14 amino acids. Germline CDR1 KGHDR, CDR2 SFDVKD. V dropped 10 bases and J dropped 2; count of bases not matched to a gene: 7. The CDR3 protein is CATHSGQGNTEAFF. As DNA, the CDR3 is TGTGCCACACATTCGGGACAGGGCAACACTGAAGCTTTCTTT.

This clonotype was seen ten or more times. The V gene is TRBV7-6, the J gene TRBJ1-1; a possible D gene is TRBD1 (5 bases). The CDR3 spans 13 residues. Germline CDR1 and CDR2: SGHVS and FNYEAQ. Trimming took off 7 bases at V and 2 bases at J, with 11 bases between the two ends. CDR3 protein: CASTTGRNTEAFF. DNA of the CDR3: TGTGCCAGCACTACAGGTCGAAACACTGAAGCTTTCTTT.

This chain connects TRBV7-2 to TRBJ2-4; D may be TRBD1 (5 bases). This CDR3 spans 15 amino acids. V lost 7 bases, J lost 2 bases, and 15 bases lay in between. Germline values: CDR1 SGHTA, CDR2 FQGNSA. Here the CDR3 DNA reads TGTGCCAGCACCGACCCCAGGGAAACCAAAAACATTCAGTACTTC. Translated: CASTDPRETKNIQYF. The full variable domain, in which reference TRBV7-2 and TRBJ2-4 provide the parts outside the CDR3, is GAGVSQSPSNKVTEKGKDVELRCDPISGHTALYWYRQSLGQGLEFLIYFQGNSAPDKSGLPSDRFSAERTGGSVSTLTIQRTQQEDSAVYLCASTDPRETKNIQYFGAGTRLSVL.

Turning to this clonotype: The junction departs from germline at one end; a sequencing error may be responsible. The rearrangement joins TRBV6-2 or TRBV6-3 to TRBJ2-2; unclear D gene. The CDR3 spans 16 residues. The germline V gene encodes CDR1 MNHEY and CDR2 SVGEGT. The chain's CDR3 is CARSYAPHWNTGELFF. The CDR3 nucleotides read TGTGCCCGCAGTTACGCTCCCCACTGGAACACCGGGGAGCTGTTTTTT.

There are a few counts of this clonotype. The CDR3 is CASSPTGTTYNEQFF. Here the CDR3 DNA reads TGTGCCAGCAGCCCCACGGGGACTACCTACAATGAGCAGTTCTTC. The chain uses TRBV7-9 and TRBJ2-1; 7 nucleotides align to TRBD2. Trimming took 5 bases from V and 2 from J; bases not matched to a gene: 6. The CDR3 is 15 amino acids. CDR1 SEHNR and CDR2 FQNEAQ come from the germline V gene (reference sequence).

V and J are TRBV7-8 and TRBJ1-2; a weak D match, TRBD1 (5 bases). This CDR3 has 18 residues. With 5 bases removed from V and 2 bases from J, the gap between germline ends came to 24 bases. Germline values: CDR1 SGHVS, CDR2 FQNEAQ. CDR3 nucleotide sequence: TGTGCCAGCAGCCCAGGAACCGGGACCGGGAACCCCAACTATGGCTACACCTTC. Translation: CASSPGTGTGNPNYGYTF.

V gene TRBV7-6 combines with J gene TRBJ2-3; 9 bases line up with TRBD2. The CDR3 extends over 17 amino acids. V was pared by 1 base and J by 0 bases, with 5 bases of the junction left unmatched. CDR1 and CDR2 (germline): SGHVS, FNYEAQ. The CDR3 DNA reads as TGTGCCAGCAGCTTAGGGGTTAGCGGGGGAAGCACAGATACGCAGTATTTT. Translating it yields CASSLGVSGGSTDTQYF.